This T cell receptor (beta chain) emerged from a study of cytomegalovirus exposure and HLA in healthy donors. V lost 0 bases and J 4 bases, leaving 11 bases between the germline ends. The CDR3 is 14 amino acids. Germline lookup yields CDR1 SGHDT and CDR2 YYEEEE. The PCR employed 60 Vbeta primers together with 13 Jbeta primers. Measured with immunoSEQ multiplex PCR; TCRdb has only the in-frame clones, and not every one. The sample holds hundreds of thousands of clones, roughly 80% seen once. The rearrangement links TRBV5-6 to TRBJ2-7; TRBD1 is a possible D gene (5 bases). This receptor was identified in a man aged 25 to 40 in good health and CMV-seronegative. Specimen: PBMCs. The CDR3 DNA reads TGTGCCAGCAGCTTGGGGATCAGGGTGTACGAGCAGTACTTC. Its protein is CASSLGIRVYEQYF. Using reference TRBV5-6 and TRBJ2-7 for the parts outside the CDR3, the full variable domain is DAGVTQSPTHLIKTRGQQVTLRCSPKSGHDTVSWYQQALGQGPQFIFQYYEEEERQRGNFPDRFSGHQFPNYSSELNVNALLLGDSALYLCASSLGIRVYEQYFGPGTRLTVT.